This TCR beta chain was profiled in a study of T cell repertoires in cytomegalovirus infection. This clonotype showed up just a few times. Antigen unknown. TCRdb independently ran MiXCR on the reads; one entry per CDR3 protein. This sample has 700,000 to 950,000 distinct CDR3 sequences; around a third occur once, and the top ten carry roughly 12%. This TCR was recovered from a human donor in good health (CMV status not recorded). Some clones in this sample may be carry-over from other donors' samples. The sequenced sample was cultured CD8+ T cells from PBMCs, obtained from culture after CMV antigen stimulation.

This chain's CDR3 is CASRAALYTEAFF. As DNA, the CDR3 is TGTGCCAGCAGGGCAGCCCTTTACACTGAAGCTTTCTTT. The rearrangement joins TRBV6-4 to TRBJ1-1; no firm D call. Trimming shortened V by 6 bases and J by 3 bases, and 11 bases separated the two germline ends. Germline V gene lookup returns CDR1 MRHNA and CDR2 SNTAGT. This CDR3 has 13 amino acids.